This T cell receptor (beta chain) was identified in a study of shared clonotypes between healthy human individuals. Produced via immunoSEQ multiplex PCR; TCRdb's table is partial and in-frame only. The sample lists approximately 530,000 clones, 90% to 97% seen once, with approximately 0.06% in the top ten. This clone showed up just once. CDR1 is SEHNR and CDR2 is FQNEAQ in the germline V gene (reference sequence). This CDR3 spans 15 amino acids. V dropped 0 bases and J dropped 4 bases, with 12 bases sitting between them. Sequenced material: naive CD4+ T cells sorted from blood. Stated subset: CD45RA+ positively selected. This receptor was identified in a woman aged 25 to 39 in good health. This chain uses TRBV7-9 with TRBJ1-2, with D perhaps matching TRBD1 (5 bases). The CDR3 DNA reads as TGTGCCAGCAGCTTAGCGGGAGACAGTCGCTATGGCTACACCTTC. Translation gives CASSLAGDSRYGYTF.